Sequencing of this TCR beta chain was carried out in a study of cytomegalovirus exposure and HLA in healthy donors. PCR employed 60 Vbeta and 13 Jbeta primers. Sequenced by immunoSEQ multiplex PCR; TCRdb stores in-frame clones only, minus some. This sample has over 85,000 clones, with 69% found just once. General study results and limits: Diagnosis of cytomegalovirus status made by the classifier reportedly showed high specificity and sensitivity.

In the case of this clone: As yet, its antigen is unknown.

Germline V gene data show CDR1 as MNHNS and CDR2 as SASEGT. This CDR3 contains 13 residues. Deletions cut 3 bases from V and 3 bases from J, with 9 bases between. This chain joins TRBV6-1 and TRBJ2-7; perhaps TRBD1 as D (6 bases). Sequenced material: PBMCs. This TCR came from a female donor in good health and CMV-seronegative. CDR3 loop: CASSEAGVYEQYF. CDR3 DNA: TGTGCCAGCAGTGAGGCAGGGGTCTACGAGCAGTACTTC.